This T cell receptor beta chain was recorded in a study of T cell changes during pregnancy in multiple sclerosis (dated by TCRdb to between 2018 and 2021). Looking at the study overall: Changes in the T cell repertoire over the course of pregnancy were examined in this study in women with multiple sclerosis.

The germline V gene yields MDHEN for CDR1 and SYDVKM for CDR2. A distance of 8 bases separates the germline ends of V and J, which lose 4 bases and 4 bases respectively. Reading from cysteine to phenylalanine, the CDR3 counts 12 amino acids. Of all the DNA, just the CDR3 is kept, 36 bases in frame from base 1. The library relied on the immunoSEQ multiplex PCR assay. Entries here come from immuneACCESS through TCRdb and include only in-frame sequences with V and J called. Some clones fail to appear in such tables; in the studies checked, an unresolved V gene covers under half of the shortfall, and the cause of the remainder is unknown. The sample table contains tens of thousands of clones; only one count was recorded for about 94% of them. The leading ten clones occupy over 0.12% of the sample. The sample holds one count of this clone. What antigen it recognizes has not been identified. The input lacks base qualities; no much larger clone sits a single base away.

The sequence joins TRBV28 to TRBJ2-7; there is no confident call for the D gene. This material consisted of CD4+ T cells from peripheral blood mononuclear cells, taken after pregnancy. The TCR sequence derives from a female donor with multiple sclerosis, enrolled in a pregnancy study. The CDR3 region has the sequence CASSSPSYEQYF. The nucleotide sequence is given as TGTGCCAGCAGTTCCCCTTCGTACGAGCAGTACTTC.